The present T cell receptor (beta chain) was sequenced within a study of CD8 T cells in ankylosing spondylitis. General study findings and limits: Reports say disease-linked clones showed up significantly more in matched ankylosing spondylitis synovial fluid. A TCR beta motif made of 7 to 9 highly homologous variants seemed typical of ankylosing spondylitis blood.

This CDR3 has 16 amino acids. Germline V gene data show CDR1 as LGHDT and CDR2 as YNNKEL (reference sequence). The J segment lost 5 bases and the V segment lost 7 bases, leaving 13 bases of the junction unmatched. A word on this clonotype: The target antigen is unknown.

By quantitative 5'-RACE with molecular barcodes, the TCR beta libraries were made. MiXCR was run by TCRdb on the 5' RACE reads, yielding one entry per CDR3 protein. Found here are 450,000 or so distinct CDR3 sequences, 25% to 30% of them singletons; the top ten hold under 0.9%. Source material: blood, either unsorted or a sorted T cell fraction (not recorded which). The chain recombines TRBV3-1 with TRBJ2-7; 11 bases fit TRBD2. The receptor was isolated from a male donor with ankylosing spondylitis. The CDR3 reads CASTTTSGGTLDEQYF. Here the CDR3 DNA reads TGTGCCAGCACCACTACTAGCGGGGGAACCCTTGACGAGCAGTACTTC.